These 16 T cell receptor beta chains originate from one sample sequenced in a study of cytomegalovirus exposure and HLA in healthy donors. This PCR relied on a set of 60 Vbeta primers and 13 Jbeta primers. Data came from immunoSEQ multiplex PCR; TCRdb stores just in-frame clones and leaves some out. The data show around 200,000 clones, roughly 82% seen once. Sequenced input: PBMCs. The receptor source for this set is a man in his forties or fifties in good health and CMV-seropositive.

This clone was observed a single time. Other nucleotide sequences from this sample produce the same CDR3. The chain is built from TRBV19 and TRBJ2-1; no clear D gene. The CDR3 length is 13 residues. Germline V CDR1 and CDR2: LNHDA, SQIVND (reference sequence). The germline V and J ends were trimmed by 1 base and 6 bases, with 7 bases remaining between them. Written as DNA, the CDR3 is TGTGCCAGTAGTATAGGTTCAGGCAATGAGCAGTTCTTC. Its translation is CASSIGSGNEQFF.

The chain recombines TRBV5-1 with TRBJ1-1; tentatively, D is TRBD1 (6 bases). Germline loops: CDR1 SGHRS, CDR2 YFSETQ. Trimming pared 1 base from V and 9 bases from J, leaving 16 bases between. CDR3 size: 14 residues. This chain's CDR3 is CASSLTTGTGKAFF. The CDR3 nucleotides read TGCGCCAGCAGCTTGACCACTGGAACAGGGAAAGCTTTCTTT.

This sequence joins TRBV7-9 and TRBJ1-2; 7 positions match TRBD1. Unmatched junction bases numbered 3, after V lost 4 bases and J lost 4 bases. Germline values: CDR1 SEHNR, CDR2 FQNEAQ (reference sequence). The CDR3 sequence is 13 residues long. The CDR3 DNA reads as TGTGCCAGCAGCTGGGGACAGCTCTATGGCTACACCTTC. It encodes CASSWGQLYGYTF.

The CDR3 spells CASSPRPIYGYTF. The CDR3 coding sequence is TGTGCCAGCTCACCGAGGCCTATCTATGGCTACACCTTC. The chain is built from TRBV18 and TRBJ1-2; D not certain. Between the trimmed V and J ends, which lost 3 bases and 4 bases, there was a span of 9 bases. The CDR3 has 13 amino acids. Germline CDR1 KGHSH, CDR2 LQKENI.

Only a few counts were recorded for this clone. This CDR3 is CASSLAGGETGELFF. In DNA, the CDR3 is TGTGCCAGCAGCTTGGCGGGGGGTGAAACCGGGGAGCTGTTTTTT. The chain uses TRBV27 and TRBJ2-2; 8 positions match TRBD2. CDR1 MNHEY and CDR2 SMNVEV come from the germline V gene (reference sequence). The CDR3 has 15 amino acids. V gave up 6 bases and J gave up 5 bases; unmatched junction bases: 8.

The chain employs TRBV30 and TRBJ1-5, with D maybe TRBD1 (5 bases). The CDR3 sequence is 14 residues long. CDR1 is GTSNPN and CDR2 is SVGIG in the germline V gene (reference sequence). V gave up 0 bases and J gave up 3 bases, with 9 bases separating them. The CDR3 loop reads CAWSVGGTNQPQHF. The CDR3 coding sequence is TGTGCCTGGAGTGTCGGGGGGACCAATCAGCCCCAGCATTTT.

The J gene is TRBJ2-2, the V gene TRBV25-1; TRBD1 agrees at 8 bases. CDR3 length: 15 amino acids. CDR1 MGHDK and CDR2 SYGVNS come from the germline V gene. After removal of 6 bases from V and 1 base from J, the junction contained 4 bases not matched to a gene. The CDR3 region is CASRPGTGNTGELFF. The DNA of the CDR3 is TGTGCCAGCAGACCCGGGACAGGGAACACCGGGGAGCTGTTTTTT.

The chain employs TRBV7-8 and TRBJ2-2; tentatively, D is TRBD2 (5 bases). The germline gives CDR1 SGHVS, CDR2 FQNEAQ. Between the trimmed V and J ends, which lost 5 bases and 4 bases, there was a span of 14 bases. The CDR3 loop spans 15 amino acids. DNA of the CDR3: TGTGCCAGCAGCCCTCCCAGCGGTCTCACCGGGGAGCTGTTTTTT. Protein: CASSPPSGLTGELFF.

The chain recombines TRBV29-1 with TRBJ2-1, with a possible D match to TRBD2 (5 bases). The CDR3 contains 13 residues. Trimming stripped 0 bases from V and 8 bases from J, with 11 bases between. Germline V lookup: CDR1 SQVTM, CDR2 ANQGSEA. The CDR3 spells CSVEEIRDYEQFF. DNA of the CDR3: TGCAGCGTTGAAGAAATACGGGATTATGAGCAGTTCTTC.

This chain links TRBV6-1 with TRBJ1-5; possibly TRBD1 for D (6 bases). Germline CDR1 MNHNS, CDR2 SASEGT. Trimming shortened V by 3 bases and J by 7 bases, and 7 bases separated the two germline ends. The CDR3 is made up of 12 amino acids. CDR3 nucleotides: TGTGCCAGCAGTGACAGGGGACAGCCCCAGCATTTT. Its protein is CASSDRGQPQHF.

The chain combines TRBV6-1 with TRBJ1-2; D perhaps matches TRBD1 (6 bases). The CDR3 has 15 amino acids. CDR1 is MNHNS, CDR2 SASEGT, per germline. The V gene lost 5 bases and the J gene lost 5 bases, with 18 bases spanning the gap. CDR3 sequence reads: CASSKPRGQAYGYTF. The CDR3 DNA reads TGTGCCAGCAGTAAACCCAGGGGCCAGGCTTATGGCTACACCTTC.

This chain links TRBV23-1 with TRBJ2-7, with 9 bases identical to TRBD2. TRBV23-1 falls under the ORF class, with uncertain function. V gave up 8 bases and J gave up 5 bases; unmatched junction bases: 10. CDR3 length equals 14 residues. The CDR3 DNA follows: TGCGCCAGCGAGACTGCGGGAGGGTACCACGAGCAGTACTTC. It encodes CASETAGGYHEQYF.

The CDR3 loop reads CASSLGTGNYGYTF. The CDR3 DNA follows: TGTGCCAGCAGCTTAGGGACAGGGAACTATGGCTACACCTTC. V and J are TRBV7-9 and TRBJ1-2; 8 bases match TRBD1. Germline V gene data show CDR1 as SEHNR and CDR2 as FQNEAQ (reference sequence). With 1 base clipped from V and 2 bases from J, the junction kept 0 bases outside the gene matches. The CDR3 consists of 14 residues.

The genes are TRBV19 and TRBJ2-5, with TRBD1 identical over 8 bases. The CDR3 has 15 amino acids. Germline V gene lookup returns CDR1 LNHDA and CDR2 SQIVND (reference sequence). V dropped 5 bases and J dropped 1; count of bases not matched to a gene: 6. The CDR3 protein is CASSPGTGLQETQYF. CDR3 DNA sequence: TGTGCCAGTAGTCCCGGGACAGGACTCCAAGAGACCCAGTACTTC.

The sample holds a few counts of this clone. The CDR3 sequence is CASSLGQGNTEAFF. The DNA for the CDR3 is TGTGCCAGCAGCCTTGGACAGGGTAACACTGAAGCTTTCTTT. J is TRBJ1-1 and V is TRBV14; 8 bases align to TRBD1. Trimming cost V 4 bases and J 2 bases; bases outside gene matches: 3. In germline, CDR1 is SGHDN, CDR2 FVKESK. This CDR3 comprises 14 residues.

The rearrangement joins TRBV5-8 to TRBJ2-6; D is perhaps TRBD1 (7 bases). V was shortened by 0 bases and J by 0 bases, with 13 bases between the two germline ends. Germline CDR1 is SGHTS and CDR2 is YDEGEE. The CDR3 has 18 amino acids. The CDR3 region is CASSLAGGPSSGANVLTF. CDR3 coding DNA: TGTGCCAGCAGCTTGGCAGGGGGGCCTAGCTCTGGGGCCAACGTCCTGACTTTC.